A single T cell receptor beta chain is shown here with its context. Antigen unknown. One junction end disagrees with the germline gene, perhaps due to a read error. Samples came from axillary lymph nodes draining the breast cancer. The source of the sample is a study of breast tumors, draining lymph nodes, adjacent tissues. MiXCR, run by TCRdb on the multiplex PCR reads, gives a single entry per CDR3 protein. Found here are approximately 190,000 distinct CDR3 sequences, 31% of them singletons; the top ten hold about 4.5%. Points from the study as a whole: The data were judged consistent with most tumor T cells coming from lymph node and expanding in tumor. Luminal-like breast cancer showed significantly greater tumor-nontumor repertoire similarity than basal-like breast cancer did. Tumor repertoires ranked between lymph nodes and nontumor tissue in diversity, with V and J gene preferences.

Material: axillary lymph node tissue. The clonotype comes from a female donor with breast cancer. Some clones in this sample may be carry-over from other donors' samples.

In DNA, the CDR3 is TGTACCAGCGAGGGAGGGGGGGCCCCGACAGATACGCAGTATTTT. This sequence encodes CTSEGGGAPTDTQYF. The chain has TRBV25-1 and TRBJ2-3, with D perhaps TRBD2 (7 bases). Per the germline V gene, CDR1 is MGHDK and CDR2 is SYGVNS. The CDR3 is 15 residues long.